This T cell receptor beta chain was identified during a study of post-analysis software for immune sequencing data. Study-level findings and limits: Roughly 5 TRBV segments occurring more often in patients than controls included TRBV5-6, TRBV5-1 and TRBV20-1. Normalized Chao1 diversity in multiple sclerosis patients fell significantly below that of controls.

Libraries were made from TCR beta cDNA, and they carried unique molecular identifiers. It was from approximately 0.91 to 9.4 million T cells that some 470,000 cDNA molecules came. MiXCR, run by TCRdb on the PCR reads, gives a single entry per CDR3 protein. The sample shows about 500,000 distinct CDR3 sequences, roughly 45% of them seen only once. The CDR3 runs 14 residues. J was trimmed by 8 bases and V by 2 bases; bases with no gene match: 6. From germline, CDR1 is SGHTA and CDR2 FQGNSA. On this clonotype itself: The target antigen is unknown.

The genes are TRBV7-2 and TRBJ1-1; TRBD1 matches at 9 bases. This clonotype was obtained from a girl between 10 and 17 years old with multiple sclerosis. Sequenced material: blood. Here the CDR3 reads CASSLSGTGLEAFF. CDR3 sequence (DNA): TGTGCCAGCAGCTTAAGTGGGACAGGGCTAGAAGCTTTCTTT. Full variable domain (remainder filled in from reference TRBV7-2 and TRBJ1-1): GAGVSQSPSNKVTEKGKDVELRCDPISGHTALYWYRQSLGQGLEFLIYFQGNSAPDKSGLPSDRFSAERTGGSVSTLTIQRTQQEDSAVYLCASSLSGTGLEAFFGQGTRLTVV.